This T cell receptor beta chain appears in the sequencing data of a study of blood T cell repertoires in COVID-19 (dated by TCRdb to the early 2020s). Regarding the study in general: Collaborator samples came from the United States, Italy and Spain and covered acute and convalescent phases of COVID-19. The material from the prospective study consisted of cDNA or gDNA derived from T cells, B-cell-depleted T cells, or PBMCs. Subjects who had been exposed to COVID-19, were actively infected with it, or had recovered from it provided the deeply sampled blood TCRbeta repertoires that made up the dataset. The repertoires were released in a freely available public database intended as a resource for research on the immune response to SARS-CoV-2. Samples came from the ongoing ImmuneRACE study (first 160 participants) plus 1,254 subjects from 6 global collaborators. Sample metadata almost always included a de-identified subject ID, COVID-19 status, age in years and sex. Where available, HLA class I and class II types were taken from metadata supplied by the sample provider and were not determined by assay-based typing. Overall study results and their limits: Clinical and demographic metadata were provided uncurated, with the amount varying by source and participant.

Here V drops 9 bases and J drops 2 bases, and the junction holds 6 bases not matched to any gene. Counted from cysteine to phenylalanine, this CDR3 has 13 amino acids. This entry keeps only the CDR3 DNA: 39 bases, framed from base 1. CDR1 and CDR2 are drawn from the germline V gene: ENHRY, SYGVKD. The immunoSEQ Assay, a bias-controlled multiplex PCR, was used to amplify TCRbeta CDR3 regions from genomic DNA. The original pipeline was this. The number of nucleated cells in each sample was estimated from the amplification of reference gene primers within the assay. To quantify the absolute abundance of each unique TCRbeta CDR3 rearrangement, sequence reads were collapsed and filtered. Productive Simpson clonality was computed per sample as the square root of Simpson's diversity index over productive rearrangements. TCRdb retrieved this table from immuneACCESS and kept in-frame rearrangements only. Not all clones are present; in checked studies, unresolved V genes account for under half, and no reason is known for the remainder. V, J and clone size are those of that table, while D and trimming were read from the DNA. This sample is represented by 90,000 to 150,000 clones; 65% to 90% of them were singletons. Together, the top ten hold under 13% of the sample.

In the case of this clone: The specificity of this receptor is unknown. No much larger clone exists at a distance of one base, and base qualities are not known.

The collaborating institutions used their own protocols to collect whole blood in K2EDTA tubes. Collaborator samples were shipped for TCRbeta analysis as frozen whole blood, isolated PBMCs, or DNA extracted from either sample type. The chain employs TRBV10-3 and TRBJ1-2; a stretch of 7 junction bases matches TRBD1. The sample consisted of peripheral blood. The origin of this receptor is an older man with acute or convalescent COVID-19. The CDR3 region: CAIRSGQNYGYTF. The DNA sequence follows: TGTGCCATTAGGTCGGGACAGAACTATGGCTACACCTTC.